This T cell receptor (beta chain) was sequenced in a study of shared clonotypes between healthy human individuals. The assay was immunoSEQ multiplex PCR, and TCRdb's table has in-frame clones only and misses some. The sample contains 75,000 to 100,000 clones, roughly 45% of which appear only once. This clone has only one observation. The V end was cut by 2 bases, the J end by 4 bases, with 9 bases between. Germline V gene lookup returns CDR1 SGHTA and CDR2 FQGNSA. The length of the CDR3 is 13 residues. The source material was PBMCs. The sequence was collected from a woman aged 40 to 50 in good health. Some clones in this sample may be carry-over from other donors' samples. The chain employs TRBV7-2 and TRBJ2-7; D gene unclear. CDR3 residues: CASSLTYLYEQYF. As DNA, the CDR3 is TGTGCCAGCAGCTTAACTTATTTATACGAGCAGTACTTC.